A selection of T cell receptor beta chains follows, all from one sample in a study of blood T cell repertoires in COVID-19. Here immunoSEQ multiplex PCR was the method, and the copy in TCRdb shows in-frame clones only, minus some. The sample has under 350,000 clones, roughly 89% seen once; the top ten hold approximately 4.2%. The sample was peripheral blood. These receptors came from a man aged 40-50 years with acute or convalescent COVID-19. The CDR3 runs from the conserved cysteine through the conserved F or W. The D gene is left open where the match is weak. Not every row has a clone size; where given, it reads once, few, many or a size class.

j_call | d_call | v_call | clone_size | cdr3_nt | cdr3_aa
TRBJ2-3 | NA | TRBV3-1/TRBV3-2 | NA | TGTGCCAGCAGCCAATGGTCCAGCGGGCTCACAGATACGCAGTATTTT | CASSQWSSGLTDTQYF
TRBJ1-1 | NA | TRBV9 | once | TGTGCCAGCAGCGTAGTAAGTATGAGCACTGAAGCTTTCTTT | CASSVVSMSTEAFF
TRBJ1-2 | NA | TRBV9 | NA | TGTGCCAGCAGCGTAGCTGGCAGCCAGGTCTATGGCTACACCTTC | CASSVAGSQVYGYTF
TRBJ1-6 | NA | TRBV3-1/TRBV3-2 | NA | TGTGCCAGCAGCCAAGATAATTGGGTGTACAGGGAAAATTCACCCCTCCACTTT | CASSQDNWVYRENSPLHF
TRBJ2-7 | NA | TRBV24-1 | NA | TGTGCCACCAGTGATTTTAACACCTACGAGCAGTACTTC | CATSDFNTYEQYF
TRBJ1-2 | NA | TRBV9 | NA | TGTGCCAGCAGCGTAGAGGCAGGCTATGGCTACACCTTC | CASSVEAGYGYTF
TRBJ2-3 | NA | TRBV24-1 | once | TGTGCCACCAGTGGTATGCCAGGGTTTTCCACAGATACGCAGTATTTT | CATSGMPGFSTDTQYF
TRBJ1-2 | NA | TRBV18 | NA | TGTGCCAGCTCACCACCGGACAGTAACTATGGCTACACCTTC | CASSPPDSNYGYTF
TRBJ1-3 | NA | TRBV19 | NA | TGTGCCAGTGCCAAGGGAGGGAATTCAGGAAACACCATATATTTT | CASAKGGNSGNTIYF
TRBJ2-1 | TRBD2 | TRBV6-5 | NA | TGTGCCAGCAGAGTCAGCGGGGGTGCCTACAATGAGCAGTTCTTC | CASRVSGGAYNEQFF
TRBJ2-7 | TRBD1 | TRBV6-5 | NA | TGTGCCACCAGCAGGCAGGGGGCTTACGAGCAGTACTTC | CATSRQGAYEQYF
TRBJ2-1 | NA | TRBV2 | NA | TGTGCCGGAGGGGGGGCGCTCGGTCTAAATGAGCAGTTCTTC | CAGGGALGLNEQFF
TRBJ2-1 | NA | TRBV3-1/TRBV3-2 | NA | TGTGCCAGCAGCCAAGACAGTATTGAGCAGTTCTTC | CASSQDSIEQFF
TRBJ2-1 | NA | TRBV29-1 | NA | TGCAGCGTTGAAGCAATACTATCATTCTCCTACAATGAGCAGTTCTTC | CSVEAILSFSYNEQFF
TRBJ1-1 | NA | TRBV5-4 | NA | TGTGCCAGCAGCTCCGGGCGGGGGCTGACTGAAGCTTTCTTT | CASSSGRGLTEAFF
TRBJ1-1 | TRBD1 | TRBV6-5 | NA | TGTGCCAGCAGTTCCTCCGGGACAGGGGGCACTGAAGCTTTCTTT | CASSSSGTGGTEAFF
TRBJ1-1 | NA | TRBV5-4 | NA | TGTGCCAGCAGCTCGGGGGGGGCTAAAGGGAACACTGAAGCTTTCTTT | CASSSGGAKGNTEAFF
TRBJ2-5 | TRBD2 | TRBV9 | NA | TGTGCCAGCAGCGTTCGGGGGGGCGGGCAAGAGACCCAGTACTTC | CASSVRGGGQETQYF
TRBJ2-1 | NA | TRBV5-4 | once | TGTGCCAGCACTCCTAGAAGTTTATACAGGGATTCAACCTACAATGAGCAGTTCTTC | CASTPRSLYRDSTYNEQFF
TRBJ1-5 | TRBD1 | TRBV30 | NA | TGTGCCTGGAGTAGGACAGGCCCTAATCAGCCCCAGCATTTT | CAWSRTGPNQPQHF
TRBJ2-1 | NA | TRBV7-6 | NA | TGTGCCAGCAGTTCCCGGGACAAATCCTACAATGAGCAGTTCTTC | CASSSRDKSYNEQFF
TRBJ2-2 | TRBD2 | TRBV5-1 | NA | TGCGCCAGCAGCTCGGGACTAGCGGGGGCGCCGGGCACCGGGGAGCTGTTTTTT | CASSSGLAGAPGTGELFF
TRBJ1-6 | NA | TRBV6-5 | NA | TGTGCCAGCGGACAAAGCTCCTATAATTCACCCCTCCACTTT | CASGQSSYNSPLHF
TRBJ1-4 | NA | TRBV4-1 | NA | TGCGCCAGCAGCCAAGATGCAGGGACTAATGAAAAACTGTTTTTT | CASSQDAGTNEKLFF
TRBJ1-1 | NA | TRBV4-1 | NA | TGCGCCAGCAGCCAAGATCAGGCTATGAACACTGAAGCTTTCTTT | CASSQDQAMNTEAFF
TRBJ1-4 | NA | TRBV5-1 | NA | TGCGCCAGCAGCGCCCAGGGGCGGGCTAATGAAAAACTGTTTTTT | CASSAQGRANEKLFF
TRBJ1-4 | NA | TRBV5-4 | NA | TGTGCCAGCAGCTTGGTAGGAGAGGAAAAACTGTTTTTT | CASSLVGEEKLFF
TRBJ1-4 | NA | TRBV6-5 | NA | TGTGCCAGCAGTTACTCGGCAGTCAATGAAAAACTGTTTTTT | CASSYSAVNEKLFF
TRBJ2-5 | NA | TRBV20-1 | once | TGCAGTGCTACTGAAAGGAGCCAAGAGACCCAGTACTTC | CSATERSQETQYF
TRBJ2-7 | TRBD2 | TRBV2 | NA | TGTGCCAGCAACCTGGGACTAGCGGGAAGCTACGAGCAGTACTTC | CASNLGLAGSYEQYF
TRBJ1-4 | NA | TRBV4-1 | NA | TGCGCCAGCAGCCAAGATGACAGACTTAATGAAAAACTGTTTTTT | CASSQDDRLNEKLFF
TRBJ2-7 | TRBD2 | TRBV19 | NA | TGTGCCAGTAGTATCGCGTCTAGCGGAGGTTACGAGCAGTACTTC | CASSIASSGGYEQYF
TRBJ2-7 | TRBD1 | TRBV6-5 | NA | TGTGCCAGCAGCTTACACCGGGACAGGGTCTACGAGCAGTACTTC | CASSLHRDRVYEQYF
TRBJ2-7 | NA | TRBV5-4 | NA | TGTGCCAGCAGCTTTCGAGGAGAGGGGCAGTACTTC | CASSFRGEGQYF
TRBJ2-7 | NA | TRBV3-1/TRBV3-2 | NA | TGTGCCAGCAGCCCCGGGGGTCTGGAGGAGCAGTACTTC | CASSPGGLEEQYF
TRBJ1-3 | NA | TRBV14 | NA | TGTGCCAGCAGTCCCTCTGCTAAGGGAAACACCATATATTTT | CASSPSAKGNTIYF
TRBJ2-3 | TRBD1 | TRBV5-6 | NA | TGTGCCAGCAGCCGACAGGGGTCATACTCCAATACGCAGTATTTT | CASSRQGSYSNTQYF
TRBJ1-5 | NA | TRBV19 | NA | TGTGCCAGTAGTATCGAGGGAAGGAGTTCCCAGCATTTT | CASSIEGRSSQHF
TRBJ1-1 | TRBD1 | TRBV4-1 | NA | TGCGCCAGCAGCCAAGATCGGGGACAGGGTGGTACTGAAGCTTTCTTT | CASSQDRGQGGTEAFF
TRBJ2-3 | NA | TRBV5-1 | NA | TGCGCCAGCAGCACTCAACCGGGAGATTACACAGATACGCAGTATTTT | CASSTQPGDYTDTQYF
TRBJ1-6 | NA | TRBV6-5 | NA | TGTGCCAGCCATAGCTCCTATAATTCACCCCTCCACTTT | CASHSSYNSPLHF
TRBJ1-5 | NA | TRBV2 | NA | TGTGCCAGCCTCGAGGGCAGCTACCATAGCAATCAGCCCCAGCATTTT | CASLEGSYHSNQPQHF
TRBJ2-3 | NA | TRBV7-8 | once | TGTGCCAGCAGCTTACAGGGGATTGCAGATACGCAGTATTTT | CASSLQGIADTQYF
TRBJ2-7 | TRBD1 | TRBV6-5 | NA | TGTGCCAGCAGGCTTTCGGGACAGGGCTCCTACGAGCAGTACTTC | CASRLSGQGSYEQYF
TRBJ1-6 | TRBD1 | TRBV7-2 | NA | TGTGCCAGCAGCTTAGTGGATAGCAGGGGGGATTCACCCCTCCACTTT | CASSLVDSRGDSPLHF
TRBJ2-7 | NA | TRBV5-8 | NA | TGTGCCAGCAGCTTGGTTGGGCCTACCTACGAGCAGTACTTC | CASSLVGPTYEQYF
TRBJ1-2 | NA | TRBV2 | NA | TGTGCCAGCAGTGAAAGGGCGAGGGACACATATGGCTACACCTTC | CASSERARDTYGYTF